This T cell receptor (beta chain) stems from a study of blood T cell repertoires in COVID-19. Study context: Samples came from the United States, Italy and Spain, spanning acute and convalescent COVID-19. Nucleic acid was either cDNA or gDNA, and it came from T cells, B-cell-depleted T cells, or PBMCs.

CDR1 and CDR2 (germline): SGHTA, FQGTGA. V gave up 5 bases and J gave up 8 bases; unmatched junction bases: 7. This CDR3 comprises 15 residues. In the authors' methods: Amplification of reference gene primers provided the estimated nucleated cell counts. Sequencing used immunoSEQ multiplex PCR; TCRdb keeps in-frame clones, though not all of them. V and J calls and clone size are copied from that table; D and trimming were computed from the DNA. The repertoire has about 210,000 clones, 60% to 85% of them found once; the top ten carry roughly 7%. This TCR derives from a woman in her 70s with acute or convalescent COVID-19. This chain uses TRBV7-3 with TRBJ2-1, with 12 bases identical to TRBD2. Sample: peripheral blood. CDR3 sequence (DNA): TGTGCCAGCAGCCCCCGACTAGCGGGGGCCCATGAGCAGTTCTTC. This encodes CASSPRLAGAHEQFF. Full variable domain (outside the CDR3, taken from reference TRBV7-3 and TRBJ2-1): GAGVSQTPSNKVTEKGKYVELRCDPISGHTALYWYRQSLGQGPEFLIYFQGTGAADDSGLPNDRFFAVRPEGSVSTLKIQRTERGDSAVYLCASSPRLAGAHEQFFGPGTRLTVL.